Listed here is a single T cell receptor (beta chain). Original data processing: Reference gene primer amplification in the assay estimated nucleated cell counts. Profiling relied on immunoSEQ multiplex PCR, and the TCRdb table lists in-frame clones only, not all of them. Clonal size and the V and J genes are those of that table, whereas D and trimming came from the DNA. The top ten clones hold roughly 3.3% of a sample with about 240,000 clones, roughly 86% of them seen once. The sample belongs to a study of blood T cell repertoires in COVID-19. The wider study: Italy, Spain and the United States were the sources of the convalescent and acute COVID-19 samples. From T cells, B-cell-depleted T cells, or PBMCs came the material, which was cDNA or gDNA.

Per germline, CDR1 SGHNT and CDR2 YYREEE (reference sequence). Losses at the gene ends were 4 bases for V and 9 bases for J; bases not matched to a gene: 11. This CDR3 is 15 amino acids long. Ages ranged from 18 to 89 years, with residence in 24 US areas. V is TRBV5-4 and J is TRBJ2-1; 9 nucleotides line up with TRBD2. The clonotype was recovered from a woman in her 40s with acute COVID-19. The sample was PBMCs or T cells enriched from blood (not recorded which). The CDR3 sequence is CASSHAEAGGGEQFF. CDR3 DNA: TGTGCCAGCAGCCACGCCGAAGCGGGAGGTGGTGAGCAGTTCTTC.